The 32 T cell receptor beta chains presented below share a single source sample, sequenced in a study of T cell repertoires in cytomegalovirus infection. TCRdb passed the reads through MiXCR, listing each CDR3 protein once. The data hold a few hundred thousand distinct CDR3 sequences, with over 15% observed a single time. The sequencing input was CD8+ T cells from PBMCs. All receptors come from a human donor in good health (CMV status not recorded). Some clones in this sample may be carry-over from other donors' samples.

The rearrangement joins TRBV6-6 to TRBJ2-7; D may match TRBD1 or TRBD2 (5 bases each). Germline loops: CDR1 MNHNY, CDR2 SVGAGI (reference sequence). Trimming shortened V by 4 bases and J by 3 bases, and 13 bases separated the two germline ends. The CDR3 covers 14 residues. The CDR3 here is CASSWAEGNYEQYF. CDR3 bases: TGTGCCAGCAGTTGGGCCGAGGGGAACTACGAGCAGTACTTC.

The table lists this clonotype with many counts. V gene TRBV7-8 combines with J gene TRBJ2-2; 12 bases line up with TRBD2. The CDR3 has 15 amino acids. Trimming at V came to 2 bases and at J to 5 bases, leaving 0 bases not matched to a gene. Germline CDR1 SGHVS, CDR2 FQNEAQ. The CDR3 region has the DNA TGTGCCAGCAGCTTAACTAGCGGGGGGACCGGGGAGCTGTTTTTT. Amino acids: CASSLTSGGTGELFF.

As for this clonotype: One junction end does not reproduce the germline sequence, and a read error may be involved. Here the CDR3 reads CATLETGTDTQYF. The CDR3 DNA is TGTGCCACCTTGGAAACGGGCACGGATACGCAGTATTTT. The chain couples TRBV15 to TRBJ2-3; D gene uncertain. CDR1 and CDR2 from the germline V gene are LNHNV and YYDKDF (reference sequence). The CDR3 loop spans 13 amino acids.

This rearrangement joins TRBV20-1 to TRBJ1-5, with D uncertain. CDR3 length equals 14 residues. Trimming cost V 3 bases and J 3 bases, with 12 bases left between them. Germline CDR1 and CDR2: DFQATT and SNEGSKA (reference sequence). CDR3 DNA sequence: TGCAGTGCTAGCGGCAGCATCTTCAATCAGCCCCAGCATTTT. Translated, it gives CSASGSIFNQPQHF.

The CDR3 here is CASSFQRGGWAGELFF. CDR3 DNA: TGTGCCAGCAGCTTTCAGCGGGGGGGCTGGGCCGGGGAGCTGTTTTTT. V gene TRBV11-2 combines with J gene TRBJ2-2; 10 bases fit TRBD2. CDR3 length equals 16 residues. The ends lost 3 bases at V and 6 bases at J; junction bases unmatched: 7. The germline CDR1 and CDR2 sequences are SGHAT and FQNNGV.

This chain joins TRBV4-1 and TRBJ2-7; TRBD1 aligns across 7 bases. Germline CDR1 MGHRA, CDR2 YSYEKL. J lost 0 bases, V lost 0 bases, and 5 bases had no gene match. CDR3 length equals 16 residues. The CDR3 nucleotides are TGCGCCAGCAGCCAAGACTCCGGACAGGCCTCCTACGAGCAGTACTTC. Translated, it gives CASSQDSGQASYEQYF.

The CDR3 sequence is CAISVTSGAGEQYF. The CDR3 coding sequence is TGTGCCATCAGCGTAACTAGCGGGGCGGGCGAGCAGTACTTC. The genes are TRBV10-3 and TRBJ2-7; 10 bases match TRBD2. This CDR3 spans 14 amino acids. CDR1 and CDR2 (germline): ENHRY, SYGVKD. V shed 6 bases, J shed 6 bases, and the junction held 8 bases outside the gene matches.

This clonotype has ten or more counts. The chain's CDR3 is CASSHLQAGGVTDTQYF. The CDR3 DNA is TGTGCCAGCAGCCACTTACAAGCGGGGGGGGTCACAGATACGCAGTATTTT. The rearrangement links TRBV7-6 to TRBJ2-3; 10 positions match TRBD2. CDR1 and CDR2 from the germline V gene are SGHVS and FNYEAQ. CDR3 length equals 17 residues. J gave up 2 bases and V 5 bases, and 10 bases lay outside the gene matches.

This clonotype was recorded a few times. The V and J genes are TRBV2 and TRBJ2-7; the match to TRBD2 covers 9 bases. The germline V gene has CDR1 SNHLY and CDR2 FYNNEI. This CDR3 is built from 16 residues. Germline trimming cut 5 bases from V and 2 bases from J; bases unmatched to any gene: 10. The CDR3 bases are TGTGCCAGCAGTTTGTTAGCGGGGGAGATACCCTACGAGCAGTACTTC. It translates to CASSLLAGEIPYEQYF.

The chain employs TRBV14 and TRBJ2-1, with D perhaps assigned TRBD1 or TRBD2 (6 bases each). Between the trimmed V and J ends, which lost 2 bases and 3 bases, there was a span of 8 bases. Looked up from germline, CDR1 is SGHDN and CDR2 is FVKESK. CDR3 length equals 14 residues. The CDR3 loop is CASSQKGGYNEQFF. The CDR3, as DNA: TGTGCCAGCAGCCAAAAGGGGGGCTACAATGAGCAGTTCTTC.

This clonotype was found many times. The J gene is TRBJ2-2, the V gene TRBV2, with TRBD2 identical over 16 bases. V lost 1 base, J lost 5 bases, and 10 bases stayed unmatched. Germline V CDR1 and CDR2: SNHLY, FYNNEI. The CDR3 totals 20 residues. The CDR3 spells CASSEDKPGLAGGPTGELFF. The CDR3 DNA is TGTGCCAGCAGTGAAGATAAGCCGGGACTAGCGGGGGGGCCGACCGGGGAGCTGTTTTTT. Full variable domain (rest looked up from reference TRBV2 and TRBJ2-2): EPEVTQTPSHQVTQMGQEVILRCVPISNHLYFYWYRQILGQKVEFLVSFYNNEISEKSEIFDDQFSVERPDGSNFTLKIRSTKLEDSAMYFCASSEDKPGLAGGPTGELFFGEGSRLTVL.

This clonotype was detected a few times. This chain links TRBV28 with TRBJ2-5, with TRBD2 matching 14 bases. Trimming cost V 6 bases and J 4 bases; bases outside gene matches: 10. The germline gives CDR1 MDHEN, CDR2 SYDVKM. The CDR3 totals 17 residues. The CDR3 region has the DNA TGTGCCAGCAGCCCCGGACTAGCGGGGGGTTTTGGAGAGACCCAGTACTTC. Translated, it gives CASSPGLAGGFGETQYF.

The rearrangement joins TRBV9 to TRBJ1-5; TRBD1 might be the D (5 bases). Germline loops: CDR1 SGDLS, CDR2 YYNGEE. The CDR3 loop spans 16 amino acids. The V end was cut by 4 bases, the J end by 2 bases, with 16 bases between. In DNA, the CDR3 is TGTGCCAGCAGCCGGGGACCGGAGTCTGGCAATCAGCCCCAGCATTTT. As protein: CASSRGPESGNQPQHF.

CDR3 sequence reads: CASSRGLAGGPAKNIQYF. The CDR3 region has the DNA TGTGCCAGCAGCAGGGGACTAGCGGGGGGGCCTGCCAAAAACATTCAGTACTTC. This sequence joins TRBV5-4 and TRBJ2-4; 16 bases fit TRBD2. V lost 4 bases, J lost 1 base, and 5 bases stayed unmatched. CDR1 and CDR2 from the germline V gene are SGHNT and YYREEE (reference sequence). CDR3 size: 18 residues.

The rearrangement uses TRBV18 and TRBJ1-3; D unresolved. The CDR3 is 16 amino acids. Deletions cut 5 bases from V and 3 bases from J, with 17 bases between. The germline V gene has CDR1 KGHSH and CDR2 LQKENI. The CDR3 DNA follows: TGTGCCAGCTCAGAAAGTAGACGAGACAATGGAAACACCATATATTTT. Protein sequence: CASSESRRDNGNTIYF.

The V call is TRBV5-5, the J call TRBJ1-1; TRBD1 matches at 7 bases. Germline-derived CDR1 and CDR2 are SGHKS and YYEKEE (reference sequence). V lost 2 bases to trimming and J lost 5 bases; unmatched junction nucleotides: 9. This CDR3 has 15 residues. The CDR3 loop reads CASSFPQGGRTEAFF. The CDR3 bases are TGTGCCAGCAGCTTTCCGCAGGGGGGAAGGACTGAAGCTTTCTTT.

The chain uses TRBV4-3 and TRBJ2-3, with TRBD1 as a possible D gene (6 bases). Germline CDR1 and CDR2: LGHNA and YSLEER. V lost 1 base and J lost 6, with 17 bases in between. This CDR3 is built from 16 residues. CDR3 residues: CASSQGSQGLWDTQYF. CDR3 bases: TGCGCCAGCAGCCAAGGTTCACAGGGTCTGTGGGATACGCAGTATTTT.

This clonotype occurred many times. CDR3 bases: TGCGCCAGCAGTGACCTCACCGGGACTACAACCGAAGAGACCCAGTACTTC. Protein: CASSDLTGTTTEETQYF. This sequence joins TRBV10-2 and TRBJ2-5; 7 nucleotides align to TRBD2. The trim removed 3 bases at V and 3 bases at J, leaving 13 bases unmatched. The CDR3 is made up of 17 amino acids. From germline, CDR1 is WSHSY and CDR2 SAAADI.

This sequence joins TRBV6-2 or TRBV6-3 and TRBJ1-5, with TRBD1 matching 7 bases. Germline V gene data show CDR1 as MNHEY and CDR2 as SVGEGT. The length of the CDR3 is 15 residues. The ends lost 7 bases at V and 5 bases at J; junction bases unmatched: 11. This chain's CDR3 is CASNSGTAVHQPQHF. In nucleotides, the CDR3 is TGTGCCAGCAATTCCGGGACAGCGGTCCATCAGCCCCAGCATTTT.

This clonotype was detected ten times or more. This chain connects TRBV7-6 to TRBJ1-2, with D perhaps TRBD1 (6 bases). Per the germline V gene, CDR1 is SGHVS and CDR2 is FNYEAQ. Trimming left V 5 bases short and J 3 bases short, with 10 bases between. The CDR3 totals 13 residues. CDR3: CASSPQGYYGYTF. CDR3 sequence (DNA): TGTGCCAGCAGCCCACAGGGATACTATGGCTACACCTTC.

The V gene is TRBV6-6, the J gene TRBJ2-3; TRBD2 matches 8 bases. The CDR3 consists of 14 residues. Unmatched junction bases numbered 7, after V lost 6 bases and J lost 5 bases. The germline CDR1 and CDR2 sequences are MNHNY and SVGAGI (reference sequence). The CDR3 bases are TGTGCCAGCAGGCGGGAGGTTATTTTAGATACGCAGTATTTT. Translation: CASRREVILDTQYF.

This clonotype was found a few times. In DNA, the CDR3 is TGTGCCAGCAGTTACGTGGACAGCGCCTACGAGCAGTACTTC. Residues: CASSYVDSAYEQYF. The V gene is TRBV6-2 or TRBV6-3, the J gene TRBJ2-7, with a tentative D call TRBD1 (6 bases). Germline V lookup: CDR1 MNHEY, CDR2 SVGEGT. With 2 bases removed from V and 2 bases from J, the gap between germline ends came to 10 bases. This CDR3 spans 14 amino acids.

In this sample, this clonotype turned up many times. The gene calls are TRBV6-6 and TRBJ2-2; D call uncertain. From germline, CDR1 is MNHNY and CDR2 SVGAGI (reference sequence). Trimming removed 3 bases from V and 3 bases from J, with 17 bases in between. This CDR3 is built from 17 residues. Here the CDR3 reads CASSYLVRTRDTGELFF. The CDR3 coding sequence is TGTGCCAGCAGTTATCTCGTTAGAACCCGCGACACCGGGGAGCTGTTTTTT.

This clonotype was picked up a small number of times. The V gene is TRBV6-5, the J gene TRBJ1-5, with TRBD1 identical over 8 bases. The CDR3 runs 15 residues. The V gene's germline CDR1 is MNHEY and CDR2 SVGAGI. The V and J ends lost 5 bases and 6 bases, in that order; junction bases with no gene match: 9. Written as DNA, the CDR3 is TGTGCCAGCAGTCGCGACAGGGGCGTTAGTCAGCCCCAGCATTTT. It yields the protein CASSRDRGVSQPQHF.

Notes on this clonotype: A read error may produce the germline difference seen at one junction end. The V call is TRBV4-1, the J call TRBJ2-5; D possibly corresponds to TRBD1 (7 bases). The CDR3 is 14 residues long. In germline, CDR1 is MGHRA, CDR2 YSYEKL. CDR3 bases: TGCGCCACCAGCCAGGGGGGAGACCAAGAGACCCAGTACTTC. Residues: CATSQGGDQETQYF.

V and J are TRBV7-9 and TRBJ2-7, with 11 bases fitting TRBD1. The V and J ends lost 11 bases and 3 bases, in that order; junction bases with no gene match: 6. This CDR3 comprises 13 residues. The germline CDR1 and CDR2 sequences are SEHNR and FQNEAQ (reference sequence). The CDR3 sequence is CAWGQGEGYEQYF. The CDR3 bases are TGTGCCTGGGGACAGGGGGAAGGCTACGAGCAGTACTTC. Full variable domain (remainder filled in from reference TRBV7-9 and TRBJ2-7): DTGVSQNPRHKITKRGQNVTFRCDPISEHNRLYWYRQTLGQGPEFLTYFQNEAQLEKSRLLSDRFSAERPKGSFSTLEIQRTEQGDSAMYLCAWGQGEGYEQYFGPGTRLTVT.

The chain couples TRBV28 to TRBJ2-7, with TRBD1 matching over 9 bases. The CDR3 sequence is 15 residues long. CDR1 and CDR2 from the germline V gene are MDHEN and SYDVKM. The trim removed 6 bases at V and 2 bases at J, leaving 8 bases unmatched. The chain's CDR3 is CASRPGTGTTYEQYF. The CDR3 coding sequence is TGTGCCAGCAGGCCCGGGACAGGGACTACCTACGAGCAGTACTTC.

Many counts were recorded for this clonotype. The rearrangement joins TRBV7-6 to TRBJ2-2; a possible D gene is TRBD1 (6 bases). The V end lost 6 bases, the J end lost 5 bases, and 22 bases lay between the germline ends. Germline V gene data show CDR1 as SGHVS and CDR2 as FNYEAQ. The CDR3 contains 17 residues. CDR3 amino acids: CASRLTHAGAATGELFF. The CDR3 DNA follows: TGTGCCAGCAGGTTAACCCACGCAGGGGCCGCTACCGGGGAGCTGTTTTTT.

This clonotype was counted at least ten times. This sequence joins TRBV6-6 and TRBJ1-1; TRBD1 is a possible D gene (5 bases). V lost 4 bases and J 4 bases, leaving 7 bases between the germline ends. This CDR3 is built from 12 residues. Germline CDR1 reads MNHNY; CDR2 reads SVGAGI (reference sequence). The CDR3 DNA reads TGTGCCAGCAGTTGGGGGATCACTGAAGCTTTCTTT. Amino acids: CASSWGITEAFF.

This clonotype was observed a few times. The V gene is TRBV19, the J gene TRBJ1-5, with D possibly TRBD1 on 5 matching bases. The CDR3 has 15 amino acids. Germline values: CDR1 LNHDA, CDR2 SQIVND (reference sequence). V was cut by 7 bases and J by 5 bases, with 18 bases left in between. The DNA for the CDR3 is TGTGCCAGTACCCTCGTTGGTGCAGGGCATCAGCCCCAGCATTTT. As protein: CASTLVGAGHQPQHF.

This clonotype was recorded a few times. CDR3 sequence: CASSQDVLGNTEAFF. CDR3 DNA: TGCGCCAGCAGCCAAGACGTTTTGGGAAACACTGAAGCTTTCTTT. V gene TRBV4-3 combines with J gene TRBJ1-1; D is unresolved. The CDR3 spans 15 residues. CDR1 is LGHNA and CDR2 is YSLEER in the germline V gene. Trimming left V 0 bases short and J 2 bases short, with 10 bases between.

This clonotype was found many times. The chain couples TRBV5-4 to TRBJ1-2; D is possibly TRBD1 (6 bases). The CDR3 totals 14 residues. Germline CDR1 reads SGHNT; CDR2 reads YYREEE (reference sequence). V shed 0 bases and J shed 3 bases, with 9 bases lying between them. The CDR3 DNA follows: TGTGCCAGCAGCTTGGATGGGGGGCACTATGGCTACACCTTC. It specifies CASSLDGGHYGYTF. Full variable domain (outside the CDR3, taken from reference TRBV5-4 and TRBJ1-2): ETGVTQSPTHLIKTRGQQVTLRCSSQSGHNTVSWYQQALGQGPQFIFQYYREEENGRGNFPPRFSGLQFPNYSSELNVNALELDDSALYLCASSLDGGHYGYTFGSGTRLTVV.